The rows below give T cell receptor beta chains drawn from one sample of a study of T-cell memory formation after mild COVID-19. TCRdb re-called the 5' RACE reads with MiXCR, one entry per CDR3 protein. The data hold more than 300,000 distinct CDR3 sequences, with 20% to 25% observed a single time. Source material: PBMCs or a T cell subset sorted from them (not recorded which). The receptors originated from a man between 18 and 35 years old who had mild COVID-19 (a few samples of this study predate the infection). Cell type and time point are not known. Both conserved end residues are part of each CDR3. The D gene is left open where the match is weak.

TRBJ2-1 | TRBV5-4 | - | CASTQAAFSYNEQFF
TRBJ2-5 | TRBV5-5 | - | CASSFERTTKTQYF
TRBJ2-3 | TRBV7-2 | - | CASSTTGVRVSVDTQYF
TRBJ2-2 | TRBV11-2 | - | CASSLVPGGRYGELFF
TRBJ2-1 | TRBV20-1 | - | CSARDPEGLEQFF
TRBJ2-1 | TRBV5-4 | TRBD2 | CASSLPTSGGAGEQFF
TRBJ1-1 | TRBV5-6 | - | CASSFSDRTEAFF
TRBJ2-1 | TRBV20-1 | - | CSARDSLRGVEQFF
TRBJ1-1 | TRBV20-1 | - | CSAFLPGGTEAFF
TRBJ2-3 | TRBV6-5 | TRBD1 | CASTPTDRGPTDTQYF
TRBJ2-2 | TRBV5-1 | TRBD2 | CASSSLAGSTGELFF
TRBJ2-5 | TRBV27 | - | CASRGLEETQYF
TRBJ2-1 | TRBV29-1 | - | CSARTRDYNEQFF
TRBJ2-1 | TRBV14 | - | CASGNNEQFF
TRBJ2-6 | TRBV9 | - | CASSVDPSAANVLTF
TRBJ1-6 | TRBV18 | - | CASSPQEITSPLHF
TRBJ1-1 | TRBV6-5 | - | CASSYPRAAEAFF
TRBJ1-2 | TRBV12-3/TRBV12-4 | TRBD1 | CASSIGGRGHGYTF
TRBJ1-1 | TRBV20-1 | TRBD1 | CSALSPRDRVGTEAFF
TRBJ2-3 | TRBV28 | TRBD1 | CASLSQGTGKPDTQYF
TRBJ1-1 | TRBV4-2 | - | CASSQEYELGVNTEAFF
TRBJ1-1 | TRBV4-3 | - | CASSQVLEGNTEAFF
TRBJ2-3 | TRBV9 | - | CASSRAGGDTQYF
TRBJ1-2 | TRBV7-8 | - | CASSSTGAYGYTF
TRBJ2-5 | TRBV7-8 | - | CASRPPGTNQETQYF
TRBJ1-2 | TRBV19 | - | CASSIEERYGYTF
TRBJ1-5 | TRBV2 | - | CASSKENSNQPQHF
TRBJ2-3 | TRBV7-3 | TRBD2 | CASSPAAGGSTDTQYF
TRBJ1-6 | TRBV6-5 | - | CASRTVGQGNSPLHF
TRBJ2-6 | TRBV5-1 | - | CASSLGPGANVLTF
TRBJ2-1 | TRBV30 | - | CAWSVYTYNEQFF
TRBJ1-1 | TRBV7-9 | - | CASSLQAGDTEAFF
TRBJ2-5 | TRBV5-8 | - | CASGGQTQYF
TRBJ1-5 | TRBV23-1 | - | CASLTEGVNQPQHF
TRBJ2-1 | TRBV4-3 | TRBD2 | CASSQDLAGRNEQFF
TRBJ1-1 | TRBV4-1 | - | CASSQDSGRLTEAFF
TRBJ1-3 | TRBV7-2 | TRBD1 | CASSLEFGTGRHTIYF
TRBJ2-3 | TRBV7-6 | - | CASSFPRPTDTQYF
TRBJ2-3 | TRBV20-1 | TRBD2 | CSAPLGAGATPDTQYF
TRBJ2-5 | TRBV7-8 | - | CASSLGRDLGGQETQYF
TRBJ1-1 | TRBV2 | - | CASSPNGGDTEAFF
TRBJ2-6 | TRBV5-1 | - | CASSSWRGANVLTF
TRBJ2-7 | TRBV6-2/TRBV6-3 | TRBD2 | CASSRLAGLSSREYF
TRBJ2-3 | TRBV20-1 | - | CSAQTGRTDTQYF
TRBJ2-3 | TRBV3-1 | - | CATSGPIRRDIGTDTQYF
TRBJ1-1 | TRBV19 | - | CASSIGFGRANTEAFF
TRBJ1-2 | TRBV12-3/TRBV12-4 | TRBD1 | CASSRRGTGGLGGYTF
TRBJ2-3 | TRBV11-2 | - | CASSQTGLSTDTQYF
TRBJ1-3 | TRBV29-1 | - | CSVEGRVGGSGNTIYF
TRBJ1-6 | TRBV4-1 | - | CASSTYWGRNSPLHF
TRBJ1-1 | TRBV6-2/TRBV6-3 | - | CASSTQGQVVAFF